This record concerns one T cell receptor (beta chain) sequence. Antigen unknown. Trimming removed 3 bases from V and 4 bases from J; junction bases left unmatched: 4. The CDR3 is 15 amino acids. Germline loops: CDR1 ENHRY, CDR2 SYGVKD. PCR involved 60 Vbeta and 13 Jbeta primers. Profiled with immunoSEQ multiplex PCR; TCRdb holds only in-frame clones, not every one. The repertoire consists of about 150,000 clones, with around 68% occurring once and the leading ten covering 8.5% to 12%. The data belong to a study of cytomegalovirus exposure and HLA in healthy donors. Study results and caveats: TCR beta V- and J-gene trimming, according to a later analysis, was linked to a missense DCLRE1C variant.

Sequenced input: PBMCs. V and J are TRBV10-3 and TRBJ2-1; 9 bases line up with TRBD2. The clonotype comes from a man aged 30-40 years in good health and CMV-seropositive. CDR3 protein: CAISDGLAGYNEQFF. CDR3 sequence (DNA): TGTGCCATCAGTGACGGGCTAGCGGGGTACAATGAGCAGTTCTTC.